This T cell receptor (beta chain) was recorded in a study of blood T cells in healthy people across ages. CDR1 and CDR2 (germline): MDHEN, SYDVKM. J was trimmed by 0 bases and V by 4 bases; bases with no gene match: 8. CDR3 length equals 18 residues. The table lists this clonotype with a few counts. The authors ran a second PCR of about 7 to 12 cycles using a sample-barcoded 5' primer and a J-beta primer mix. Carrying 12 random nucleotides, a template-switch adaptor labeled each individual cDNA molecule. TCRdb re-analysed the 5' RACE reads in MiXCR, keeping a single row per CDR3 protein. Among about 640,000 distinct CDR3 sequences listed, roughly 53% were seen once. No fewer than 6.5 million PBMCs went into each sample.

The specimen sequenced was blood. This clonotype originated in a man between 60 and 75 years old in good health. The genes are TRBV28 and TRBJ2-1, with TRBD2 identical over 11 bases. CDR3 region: CASSSTSGVHSSYNEQFF. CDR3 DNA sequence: TGTGCCAGCAGTTCGACTAGCGGGGTCCATAGCTCCTACAATGAGCAGTTCTTC.